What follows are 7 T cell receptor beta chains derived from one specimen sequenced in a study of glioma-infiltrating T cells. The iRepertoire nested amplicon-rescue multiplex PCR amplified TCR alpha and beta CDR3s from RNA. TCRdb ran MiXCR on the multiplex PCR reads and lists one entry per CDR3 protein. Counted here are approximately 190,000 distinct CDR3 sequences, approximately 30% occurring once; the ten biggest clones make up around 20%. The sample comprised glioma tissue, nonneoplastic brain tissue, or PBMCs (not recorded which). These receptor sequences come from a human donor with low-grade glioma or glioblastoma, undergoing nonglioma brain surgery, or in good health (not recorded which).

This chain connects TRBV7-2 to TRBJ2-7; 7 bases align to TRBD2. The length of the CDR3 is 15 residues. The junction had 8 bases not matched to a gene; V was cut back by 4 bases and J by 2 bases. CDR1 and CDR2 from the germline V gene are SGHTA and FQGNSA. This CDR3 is CASSSPGGRAYEQYF. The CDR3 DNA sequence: TGTGCCAGCAGCTCTCCGGGAGGTAGGGCCTACGAGCAGTACTTC.

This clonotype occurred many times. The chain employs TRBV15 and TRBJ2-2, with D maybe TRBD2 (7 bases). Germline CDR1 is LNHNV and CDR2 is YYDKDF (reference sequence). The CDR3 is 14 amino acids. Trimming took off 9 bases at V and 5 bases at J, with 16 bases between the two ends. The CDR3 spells CATEPGGQTGELFF. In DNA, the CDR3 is TGTGCCACGGAACCGGGAGGACAGACCGGGGAGCTGTTTTTT.

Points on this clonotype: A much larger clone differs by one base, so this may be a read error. The CDR3 DNA is TGTGCCACCAGTGATGTTAGGGAAAAGTACTTC. Its protein product is CATSDVREKYF. The chain uses TRBV24-1 and TRBJ2-5; D is uncertain. The V and J ends lost 3 bases and 12 bases respectively, with 10 bases between them. Germline V gene sequence: CDR1 KGHDR, CDR2 SFDVKD. This CDR3 has 11 amino acids.

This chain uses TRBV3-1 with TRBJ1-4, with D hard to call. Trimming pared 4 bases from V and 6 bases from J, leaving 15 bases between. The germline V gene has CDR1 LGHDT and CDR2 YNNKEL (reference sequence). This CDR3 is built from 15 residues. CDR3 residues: CASSLMPGRDEKLFF. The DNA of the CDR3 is TGTGCCAGCAGCCTGATGCCTGGGCGTGATGAAAAACTGTTTTTT.

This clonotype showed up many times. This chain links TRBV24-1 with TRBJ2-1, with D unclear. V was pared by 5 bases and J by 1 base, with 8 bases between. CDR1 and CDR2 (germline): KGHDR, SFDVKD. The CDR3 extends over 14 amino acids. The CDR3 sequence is CATSAFPSYNEQFF. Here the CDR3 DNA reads TGTGCCACCAGTGCGTTTCCTTCCTACAATGAGCAGTTCTTC.

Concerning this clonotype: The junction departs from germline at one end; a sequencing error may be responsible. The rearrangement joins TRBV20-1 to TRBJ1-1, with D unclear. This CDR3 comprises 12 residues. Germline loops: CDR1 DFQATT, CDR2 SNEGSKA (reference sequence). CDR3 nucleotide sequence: TGCAGTGCTAGGCGCTTGAACGCTGAAGCTTTCTTC. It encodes CSARRLNAEAFF.

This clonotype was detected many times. The CDR3 nucleotides read TGTGCCAGCAGTCGTCGGGGGGCCCAGGGCTACAATGAGCAGTTCTTC. Its protein product is CASSRRGAQGYNEQFF. This sequence joins TRBV7-2 and TRBJ2-1; D is perhaps TRBD2 (7 bases). The CDR3 runs to 16 residues. With 6 bases removed from V and 3 bases from J, the gap between germline ends came to 18 bases. Germline loops: CDR1 SGHTA, CDR2 FQGNSA.